This paragraph covers one T cell receptor beta chain sequence. This entry is derived from a study of blood T cell repertoires in COVID-19. Study-wide context: Samples representing acute and convalescent COVID-19 were sourced from the United States, Italy and Spain.

Generated by immunoSEQ multiplex PCR, the TCRdb table keeps only in-frame clones and is missing some. Found here are some 250,000 clones, around 90% of them singletons; the top ten hold 7.2%. Input material: peripheral blood. This receptor was identified in a man between 60 and 75 years old who had recovered from COVID-19.

CDR3 residues: CASSLDRGYEQYF. In DNA, the CDR3 is TGTGCCAGCAGCTTGGACAGGGGGTACGAGCAGTACTTC. The chain joins TRBV5-5 to TRBJ2-7, with 8 bases aligning to TRBD1. The CDR3 is 13 amino acids. The germline CDR1 and CDR2 sequences are SGHKS and YYEKEE (reference sequence). V was clipped by 0 bases and J by 4 bases; unmatched bases: 0.